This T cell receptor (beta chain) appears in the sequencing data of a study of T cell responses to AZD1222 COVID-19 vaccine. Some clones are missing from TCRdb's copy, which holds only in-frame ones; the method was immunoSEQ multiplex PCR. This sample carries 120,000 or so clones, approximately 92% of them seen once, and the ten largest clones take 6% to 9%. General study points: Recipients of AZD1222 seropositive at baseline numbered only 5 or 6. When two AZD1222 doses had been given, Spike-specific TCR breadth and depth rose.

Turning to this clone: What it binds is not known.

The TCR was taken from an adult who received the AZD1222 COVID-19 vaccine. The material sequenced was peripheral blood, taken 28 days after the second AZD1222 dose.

CDR3 sequence: CASSWAAYGYTF. The CDR3 region has the DNA TGTGCCAGCAGTTGGGCAGCCTATGGCTACACCTTC. The rearrangement joins TRBV12-3 or TRBV12-4 to TRBJ1-2, with D unresolved. CDR3 length: 12 amino acids. V was clipped by 4 bases and J by 4 bases, with 7 bases between them.